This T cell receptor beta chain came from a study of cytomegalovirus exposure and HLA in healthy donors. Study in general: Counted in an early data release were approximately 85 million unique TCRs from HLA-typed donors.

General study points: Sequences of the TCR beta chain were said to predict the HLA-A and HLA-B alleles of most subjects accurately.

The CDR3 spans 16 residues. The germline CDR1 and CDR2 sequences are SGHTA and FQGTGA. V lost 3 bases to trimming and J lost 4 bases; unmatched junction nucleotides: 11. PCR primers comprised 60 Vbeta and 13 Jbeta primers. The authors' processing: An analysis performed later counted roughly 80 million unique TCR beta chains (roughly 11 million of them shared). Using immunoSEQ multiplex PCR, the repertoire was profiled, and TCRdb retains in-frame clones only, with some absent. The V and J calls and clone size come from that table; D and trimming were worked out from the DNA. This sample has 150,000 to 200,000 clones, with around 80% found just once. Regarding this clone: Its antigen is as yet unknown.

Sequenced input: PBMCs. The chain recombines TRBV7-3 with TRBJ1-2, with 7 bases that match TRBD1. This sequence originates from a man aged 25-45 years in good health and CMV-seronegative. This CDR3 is CASSLGTGESLYGYTF. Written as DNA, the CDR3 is TGTGCCAGCAGCTTGGGTACAGGGGAGTCCCTCTATGGCTACACCTTC.